This T cell receptor (beta chain) was recovered during a study of T cell responses to AZD1222 COVID-19 vaccine. Regarding the study as a whole: Spike-specific TCR breadth and depth both grew after two AZD1222 doses. Clonal diversity was possibly underestimated, and the donors were mostly white British, with more females. Reportedly, nearly half of unique spike TCRs recognized epitopes outside B.1.351/B.1.1.7 mutations. CD4 TCRs associated with vaccination spanned spike, dominating at 160-218 and 743-854.

As regards this clone: Its antigen is not known.

V was trimmed by 0 bases and J by 5 bases, leaving 8 bases between them. Germline V CDR1 and CDR2: SGDLS, YYNGEE. This CDR3 is 13 amino acids long. TCRdb keeps only in-frame clones here, not all; method: immunoSEQ multiplex PCR. The table includes roughly 70,000 clones, 75% to 95% detected once. The sequence derives from an adult who received the MenACWY meningococcal vaccine as a control. Sequencing used peripheral blood, obtained 28 days after the second dose of the MenACWY control vaccine. V is TRBV9 and J is TRBJ1-1, with D unclear. CDR3 in amino acids: CASSVEMGTEAFF. CDR3 nucleotide sequence: TGTGCCAGCAGCGTAGAGATGGGGACTGAAGCTTTCTTT.